These 7 T cell receptor beta chains came from one sample sequenced in a study of OX40 agonist ivuxolimab in advanced cancers. Produced via immunoSEQ multiplex PCR; TCRdb's table is partial and in-frame only. The sample comprises tens of thousands of clones, 85% to 90% of which are singletons, and about 7.2% rests with the top ten. This specimen consisted of CD4+ or CD8+ T cells sorted from blood, obtained in a trial of the OX40 agonist ivuxolimab. Every receptor here comes from an adult with an advanced solid tumor such as melanoma, head and neck, liver or kidney cancer.

This clone was detected a few times. The CDR3 nucleotides are TGTGCCAGCAGTACACAGGGAGATCAGCCCCAGCATTTT. This translates into CASSTQGDQPQHF. The chain employs TRBV28 and TRBJ1-5; the D gene is possibly TRBD1 (6 bases). Germline V gives CDR1 MDHEN, CDR2 SYDVKM. This CDR3 spans 13 amino acids. Deletions cut 5 bases from V and 5 bases from J, with 10 bases between. Full variable domain (rest looked up from reference TRBV28 and TRBJ1-5): DVKVTQSSRYLVKRTGEKVFLECVQDMDHENMFWYRQDPGLGLRLIYFSYDVKMKEKGDIPEGYSVSREKKERFSLILESASTNQTSMYLCASSTQGDQPQHFGDGTRLSIL.

The chain joins TRBV7-2 to TRBJ1-1; no clear D. CDR3 length equals 14 residues. Trimming took 3 bases from V and 1 from J, leaving 9 bases between them. Germline loops: CDR1 SGHTA, CDR2 FQGNSA. DNA for the CDR3: TGTGCCAGCAGCTTCTTGGAGGCGAACACTGAAGCTTTCTTT. This encodes CASSFLEANTEAFF.

This chain connects TRBV23-1 to TRBJ2-2; D is unresolved. TRBV23-1 is sorted into the ORF group, with uncertain function. The ends were cut back, 0 bases at V and 0 bases at J, with 23 bases in the middle. The CDR3 runs to 21 residues. In DNA form, the CDR3 reads TGCGCCAGCAGTCAATCGTGGGGTTGTTTATCTGGGAACGCGAACACCGGGGAGCTGTTTTTT. Its translation is CASSQSWGCLSGNANTGELFF.

The rearrangement joins TRBV6-5 to TRBJ2-7; D is perhaps TRBD2 (6 bases). The V end lost 5 bases, the J end lost 2 bases, and 10 bases lay between the germline ends. This CDR3 spans 13 amino acids. Germline V CDR1 and CDR2: MNHEY, SVGAGI. CDR3: CASSGDSAYEQYF. CDR3 nucleotide sequence: TGTGCCAGCAGTGGGGACTCCGCCTACGAGCAGTACTTC.

The gene calls are TRBV28 and TRBJ2-3; maybe TRBD2 (5 bases). In germline, CDR1 is MDHEN, CDR2 SYDVKM. CDR3 length: 13 residues. The germline V and J ends were trimmed by 5 bases and 5 bases, with 11 bases remaining between them. The CDR3 DNA reads as TGTGCCAGCAGTAACGGGGTCCGAGATACGCAGTATTTT. Its protein product is CASSNGVRDTQYF.

This clone showed up just once. J is TRBJ2-1 and V is TRBV19; maybe TRBD2 (5 bases). Germline CDR1 LNHDA, CDR2 SQIVND (reference sequence). V gave up 3 bases and J gave up 0 bases, with 9 bases separating them. There are 15 residues in the CDR3. CDR3 in DNA: TGTGCCAGTAGTATTACCGGGGACTCCTACAATGAGCAGTTCTTC. Residues: CASSITGDSYNEQFF.

The chain uses TRBV9 and TRBJ2-7, with D unresolved. This CDR3 is built from 16 residues. Germline loops: CDR1 SGDLS, CDR2 YYNGEE. Deletions cut 0 bases from V and 6 bases from J, with 19 bases between. CDR3 loop: CASSVGSGVRVLEQYF. The CDR3 DNA follows: TGTGCCAGCAGCGTAGGTAGTGGGGTGAGAGTCCTCGAGCAGTACTTC.